This T cell receptor beta chain stems from a study of early T cells in non-severe SARS-CoV-2 infection. Overall study results and limits: Matching with VDJdb favored anti-spike CD8 responses (missing private and CD4 specificities).

This clonotype was observed at least ten times. Its antigen is not known. The library protocol tagged individual cDNA molecules with unique molecular identifiers. Each CDR3 protein is one row after TCRdb ran MiXCR on the 5' RACE reads. The data show roughly 71,000 distinct CDR3 sequences, less than 15% seen once. CDR3 length: 15 residues. With 4 bases clipped from V and 11 bases from J, the junction kept 14 bases outside the gene matches. Germline CDR1 is LGHDT and CDR2 is YNNKEL (reference sequence). Material for sequencing was whole blood. The J gene is TRBJ2-1, the V gene TRBV3-1; 7 positions match TRBD2. The sequence was obtained from an adult who was a healthcare worker with PCR-confirmed SARS-CoV-2 infection or an uninfected control (not recorded which). CDR3 bases: TGTGCCAGCAGCCCCCCCGCCGGGACTATAACTAAGCAGTTCTTC. This sequence encodes CASSPPAGTITKQFF.